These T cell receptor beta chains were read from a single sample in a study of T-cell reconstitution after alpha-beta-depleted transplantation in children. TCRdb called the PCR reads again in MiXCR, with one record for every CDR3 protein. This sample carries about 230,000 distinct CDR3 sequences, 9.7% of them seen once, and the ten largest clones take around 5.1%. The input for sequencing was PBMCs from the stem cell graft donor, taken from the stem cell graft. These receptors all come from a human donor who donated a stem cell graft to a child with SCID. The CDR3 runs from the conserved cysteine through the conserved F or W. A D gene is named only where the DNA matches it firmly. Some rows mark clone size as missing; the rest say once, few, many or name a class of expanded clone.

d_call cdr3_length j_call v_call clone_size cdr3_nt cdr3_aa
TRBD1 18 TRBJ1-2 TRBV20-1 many TGCAGTGCTACCCCGGCGGGGACAGGATACCATTCTAACTATGGCTACACCTTC CSATPAGTGYHSNYGYTF
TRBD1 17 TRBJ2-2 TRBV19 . TGTGCCAGTACCCTACTAACCGGACAGGGGAACACCGGGGAGCTGTTTTTT CASTLLTGQGNTGELFF
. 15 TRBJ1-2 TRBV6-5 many TGTGCCAGCAGTTACTCGATTCGCCTGGGCTATGGCTACACCTTC CASSYSIRLGYGYTF
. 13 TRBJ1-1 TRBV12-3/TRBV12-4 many TGTGCCAGCAGCCTCAAAACGAACACTGAAGCTTTCTTT CASSLKTNTEAFF
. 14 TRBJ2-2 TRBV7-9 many TGTGCCAGTGAAGGACATTTGAACACCGGGGAGCTGTTTTTT CASEGHLNTGELFF
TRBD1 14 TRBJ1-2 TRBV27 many TGTGCCAGCAGTTTAGCAGGGGGTAACTATGGCTACACCTTC CASSLAGGNYGYTF
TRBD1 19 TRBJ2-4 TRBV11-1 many TGTGCCAGCAGCCAACAAGGGGACAGGGGACCACTAGCCAAAAACATTCAGTACTTC CASSQQGDRGPLAKNIQYF
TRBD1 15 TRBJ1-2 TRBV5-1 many TGCGCCAGCAGCCCAGGGACAGGGGGGTTCTATGGCTACACCTTC CASSPGTGGFYGYTF
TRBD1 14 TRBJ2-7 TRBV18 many TGTGCCAGCTCACCAGGGACAGGGAGGAGCGAGCAGTACTTC CASSPGTGRSEQYF
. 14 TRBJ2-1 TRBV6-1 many TGTGCCAGCAGTCGCCTCGAGAGGGCCAATGAGCAGTTCTTC CASSRLERANEQFF
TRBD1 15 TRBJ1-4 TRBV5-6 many TGTGCCAGCAGCCGCGAAACAGGGGCTAATGAAAAACTGTTTTTT CASSRETGANEKLFF
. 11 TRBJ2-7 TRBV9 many TGTGCCAGCAGCGTAGGCCACGAGCAGTACTTC CASSVGHEQYF
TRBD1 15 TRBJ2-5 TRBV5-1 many TGCGCCAGCAGCTTCCCAGGGGGCTCCCAAGAGACCCAGTACTTC CASSFPGGSQETQYF
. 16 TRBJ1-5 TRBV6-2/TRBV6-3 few TGTGCCAGCAGTTACCGGCTGGCAGGGCGGAATCAGCCCCAGCATTTT CASSYRLAGRNQPQHF
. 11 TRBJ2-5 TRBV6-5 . TGTGCCAGCAAAGTCGGTCGGACCCAGTACTTC CASKVGRTQYF
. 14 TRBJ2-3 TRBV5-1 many TGCGCCAGCGGACGGGACCTCGGGACAGATACGCAGTATTTT CASGRDLGTDTQYF
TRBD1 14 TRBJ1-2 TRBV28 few TGTGCCAGCAGTGTACCGGGACAGCGATATGGCTACACCTTC CASSVPGQRYGYTF
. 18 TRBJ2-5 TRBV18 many TGTGCCAGCTCACCCCCCGGCAGTCTGACAGGGAGGCTGTGGACCCAGTACTTC CASSPPGSLTGRLWTQYF
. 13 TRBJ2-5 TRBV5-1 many TGCGCCAGCGGGAGGACAGTACAAGAGACCCAGTACTTC CASGRTVQETQYF
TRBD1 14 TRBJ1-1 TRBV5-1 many TGCGCCAGCGCACCCACGACAGGGAGGACTGAAGCTTTCTTT CASAPTTGRTEAFF